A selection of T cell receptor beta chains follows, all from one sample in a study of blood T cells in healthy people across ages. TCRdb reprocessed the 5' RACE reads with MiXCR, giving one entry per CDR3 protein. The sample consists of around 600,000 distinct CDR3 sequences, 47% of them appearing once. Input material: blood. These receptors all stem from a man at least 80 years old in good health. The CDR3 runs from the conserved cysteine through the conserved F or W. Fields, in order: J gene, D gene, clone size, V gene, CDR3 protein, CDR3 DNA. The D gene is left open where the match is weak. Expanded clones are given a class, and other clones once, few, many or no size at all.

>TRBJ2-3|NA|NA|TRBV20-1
CSANWGDTQYF
TGCAGTGCTAACTGGGGGGATACGCAGTATTTT
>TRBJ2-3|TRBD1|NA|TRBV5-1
CASTTGAPGTQYF
TGCGCCAGCACTACAGGGGCCCCGGGTACGCAGTATTTT
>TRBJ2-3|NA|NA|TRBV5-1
CASSLGQVTDTQYF
TGCGCCAGCAGCTTGGGACAGGTCACAGATACGCAGTATTTT
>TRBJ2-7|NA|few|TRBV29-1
CSVGAGMDYEQYF
TGCAGCGTTGGTGCGGGGATGGACTACGAGCAGTACTTC
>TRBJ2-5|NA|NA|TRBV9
CASSTSHGETQYF
TGTGCCAGCAGCACCAGTCACGGGGAGACCCAGTACTTC
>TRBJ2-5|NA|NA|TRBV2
CASTERRDRETQYF
TGTGCCAGCACCGAGCGTCGGGATCGGGAGACCCAGTACTTC
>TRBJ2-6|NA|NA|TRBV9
CASSVVQGGGPGANVLTF
TGTGCCAGCAGCGTAGTTCAGGGGGGTGGGCCTGGGGCCAACGTCCTGACTTTC
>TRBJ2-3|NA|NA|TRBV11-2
CASSLEVLLDTQYF
TGTGCCAGCAGCTTGGAGGTCCTCCTGGATACGCAGTATTTT
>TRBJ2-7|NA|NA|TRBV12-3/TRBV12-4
CASSLLAELEQYF
TGTGCCAGCAGTTTATTGGCGGAACTCGAGCAGTACTTC
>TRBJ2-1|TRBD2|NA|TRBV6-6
CASSTGGLAGTNEQFF
TGTGCCAGCAGTACTGGGGGACTAGCGGGAACAAATGAGCAGTTCTTC
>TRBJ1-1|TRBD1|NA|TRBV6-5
CASSRPGQGRAFF
TGTGCCAGCAGTCGCCCGGGACAGGGAAGGGCTTTCTTT
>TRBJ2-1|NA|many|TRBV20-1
CSARVPVEQFF
TGCAGTGCTAGAGTCCCCGTTGAGCAGTTCTTC